The entry that follows covers one TCR beta chain sequence. Assay used: immunoSEQ multiplex PCR; TCRdb lists only in-frame clones, some missing. This table holds 150,000 to 200,000 clones, 96% found once. The sample comes from a study of control samples from healthy donors and cancer patients. This CDR3 is 19 amino acids long. Looked up from germline, CDR1 is MNHNS and CDR2 is SASEGT. The V gene lost 0 bases and the J gene lost 1 base, with 18 bases spanning the gap. This chain connects TRBV6-1 to TRBJ2-2, with a possible D match to TRBD1 (6 bases). Material for sequencing was blood. The clonotype was recovered from a woman in her thirties in good health. As DNA, the CDR3 is TGTGCCAGCAGTGAAGCGCTTCGGTGGGGGCTCCTGAACACCGGGGAGCTGTTTTTT. Its translation: CASSEALRWGLLNTGELFF.